Below, 15 T cell receptor beta chains from the same sample are listed, as sequenced in a study of blood T cell repertoires in COVID-19. The protocol was immunoSEQ multiplex PCR, while the TCRdb copy is restricted to in-frame clones and leaves out a portion. The data contain 250,000 or so clones, approximately 89% of them singletons. The material sequenced was PBMCs or T cells enriched from blood (not recorded which). These receptors were collected from a man between 35 and 55 years old who had been exposed to COVID-19.

The V call is TRBV29-1, the J call TRBJ1-1; unclear D gene. The germline gives CDR1 SQVTM, CDR2 ANQGSEA. V lost 4 bases and J 1 base, leaving 7 bases between the germline ends. The CDR3 totals 12 residues. The CDR3 protein is CSVVTKNTEAFF. In DNA form, the CDR3 reads TGCAGCGTTGTAACTAAGAACACTGAAGCTTTCTTT.

The rearrangement joins TRBV7-6 to TRBJ1-1, with no clear D. V lost 5 bases, J lost 2 bases, and 15 bases lay in between. The CDR3 contains 15 residues. CDR1 and CDR2 from the germline V gene are SGHVS and FNYEAQ. The CDR3 DNA is TGTGCCAGCAGCCCATCCCGAGGGCTTAACACTGAAGCTTTCTTT. Translated: CASSPSRGLNTEAFF. Full variable domain (outside the CDR3, taken from reference TRBV7-6 and TRBJ1-1): GAGVSQSPRYKVTKRGQDVALRCDPISGHVSLYWYRQALGQGPEFLTYFNYEAQQDKSGLPNDRFSAERPEGSISTLTIQRTEQRDSAMYRCASSPSRGLNTEAFFGQGTRLTVV.

The V gene is TRBV6-5, the J gene TRBJ1-5; 7 nucleotides align to TRBD1. The germline V gene encodes CDR1 MNHEY and CDR2 SVGAGI. V trimming: 0 bases; J trimming: 1 base; junction bases outside the gene matches: 0. CDR3 length equals 15 residues. The CDR3 loop is CASSYSQGSNQPQHF. As DNA, the CDR3 is TGTGCCAGCAGTTACTCACAGGGGAGCAATCAGCCCCAGCATTTT.

CDR3: CASSLLDYEQYF. The CDR3 bases are TGTGCCAGCAGCCTACTAGACTACGAGCAGTACTTC. The rearrangement links TRBV7-2 to TRBJ2-7; D is perhaps TRBD2 (5 bases). There are 12 residues in the CDR3. Germline V gene sequence: CDR1 SGHTA, CDR2 FQGNSA. Trimming removed 5 bases from V and 3 bases from J, with 8 bases in between.

The genes are TRBV5-4 and TRBJ1-1; 7 positions agree with TRBD1. Germline loops: CDR1 SGHNT, CDR2 YYREEE (reference sequence). The CDR3 contains 15 residues. Trimming cost V 2 bases and J 0 bases; bases outside gene matches: 4. This CDR3 reads CASSFEQGLNTEAFF. The CDR3 DNA sequence: TGTGCCAGCAGCTTCGAACAGGGGTTGAACACTGAAGCTTTCTTT.

J is TRBJ1-2 and V is TRBV30; 8 nucleotides line up with TRBD1. The CDR3 sequence is 11 residues long. Germline CDR1 GTSNPN, CDR2 SVGIG (reference sequence). V dropped 3 bases and J dropped 8; count of bases not matched to a gene: 2. This CDR3 reads CAWRRTGGYTF. The CDR3 DNA reads as TGTGCCTGGAGAAGGACAGGGGGCTACACCTTC.

The V and J genes are TRBV7-9 and TRBJ2-6; 7 bases are a match to TRBD2. The CDR3 covers 19 residues. Germline V gives CDR1 SEHNR, CDR2 FQNEAQ (reference sequence). The ends lost 4 bases at V and 0 bases at J; junction bases unmatched: 12. The CDR3 loop is CASSWSTSAYLSGANVLTF. DNA of the CDR3: TGTGCCAGCAGCTGGAGTACTAGCGCCTATCTCTCTGGGGCCAACGTCCTGACTTTC.

The chain carries TRBV11-2 and TRBJ2-7; 10 bases align to TRBD2. Germline V gene sequence: CDR1 SGHAT, CDR2 FQNNGV. The CDR3 has 16 amino acids. Trimming cost V 2 bases and J 4 bases; bases outside gene matches: 8. The CDR3 sequence: CASSLQPLAGVYEQYF. DNA of the CDR3: TGTGCCAGCAGCTTACAACCTCTAGCGGGGGTTTACGAGCAGTACTTC.

The rearrangement uses TRBV9 and TRBJ1-2; 7 bases are shared with TRBD1. The CDR3 loop spans 15 amino acids. Germline V gene sequence: CDR1 SGDLS, CDR2 YYNGEE. V was clipped by 3 bases and J by 2 bases; unmatched bases: 7. The DNA of the CDR3 is TGTGCCAGCAGCGAGGGGACAGCGACAAACTATGGCTACACCTTC. Encoded protein: CASSEGTATNYGYTF.

The chain combines TRBV7-6 with TRBJ2-2, with D hard to call. Germline CDR1 and CDR2: SGHVS and FNYEAQ. This CDR3 contains 15 residues. Trimming removed 2 bases at V and 0 bases at J, with 7 bases between. The CDR3 coding sequence is TGTGCCAGCAGCTTAACTGCAACGAACACCGGGGAGCTGTTTTTT. It yields the protein CASSLTATNTGELFF. The full variable domain, with the rest looked up from reference TRBV7-6 and TRBJ2-2, is GAGVSQSPRYKVTKRGQDVALRCDPISGHVSLYWYRQALGQGPEFLTYFNYEAQQDKSGLPNDRFSAERPEGSISTLTIQRTEQRDSAMYRCASSLTATNTGELFFGEGSRLTVL.

This clone appeared a single time. The gene calls are TRBV19 and TRBJ2-2; TRBD1 aligns across 7 bases. Germline assignment: CDR1 LNHDA and CDR2 SQIVND (reference sequence). The junction had 7 bases not matched to a gene; V was cut back by 6 bases and J by 6 bases. The CDR3 covers 14 residues. The CDR3: CASRNYRGAGELFF. The CDR3 DNA follows: TGTGCCAGTAGGAATTACAGGGGAGCCGGGGAGCTGTTTTTT.

V usage is TRBV21-1 and J usage is TRBJ1-2. TRBV21-1 is assigned pseudogene status. The CDR3 totals 14 residues. The DNA of the CDR3 is TGTGCCAGCCCCAGGGGAGGGGCTAACTATGGCTACACCTTC. Translating it yields CASPRGGANYGYTF.

This clone was recorded once. The chain has TRBV5-6 and TRBJ2-3, with 10 bases matching TRBD2. CDR1 is SGHDT and CDR2 is YYEEEE in the germline V gene. V lost 6 bases to trimming and J lost 6 bases; unmatched junction nucleotides: 13. The CDR3 runs to 16 residues. The CDR3 region is CASNLLTSGYSDTQYF. The CDR3, as DNA: TGTGCCAGCAACCTACTGACTAGCGGGTATTCCGATACGCAGTATTTT.

The rearrangement links TRBV11-3 to TRBJ2-1, with TRBD2 matching over 11 bases. The CDR3 is 19 residues long. Germline assignment: CDR1 SGHNT and CDR2 YENEEA. The J segment lost 3 bases and the V segment lost 2 bases, leaving 12 bases of the junction unmatched. The CDR3 sequence is CASSLRTSGSRYFYNEQFF. The CDR3 coding sequence is TGTGCCAGCAGCTTACGTACTAGCGGGAGTCGGTATTTCTACAATGAGCAGTTCTTC.

This clone was seen a single time. The chain has TRBV18 and TRBJ2-2; D is possibly TRBD2 (5 bases). The CDR3 runs 16 residues. Germline CDR1 and CDR2: KGHSH and LQKENI. V was pared by 0 bases and J by 1 base, with 9 bases between. CDR3 sequence (DNA): TGTGCCAGCTCACCACCGAACGGAGGGAACACCGGGGAGCTGTTTTTT. Translating gives CASSPPNGGNTGELFF.